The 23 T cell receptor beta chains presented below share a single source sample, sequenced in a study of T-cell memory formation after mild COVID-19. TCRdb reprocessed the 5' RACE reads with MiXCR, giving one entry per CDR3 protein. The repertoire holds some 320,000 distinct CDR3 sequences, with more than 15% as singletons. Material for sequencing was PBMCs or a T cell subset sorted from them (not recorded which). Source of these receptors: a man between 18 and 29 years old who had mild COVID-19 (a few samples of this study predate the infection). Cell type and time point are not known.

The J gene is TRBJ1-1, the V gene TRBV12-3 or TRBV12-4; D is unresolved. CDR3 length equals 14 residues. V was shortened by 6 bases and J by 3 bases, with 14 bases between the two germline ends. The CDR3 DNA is TGTGCCAGCAGACTTACCAGGACGTACACTGAAGCTTTCTTT. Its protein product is CASRLTRTYTEAFF.

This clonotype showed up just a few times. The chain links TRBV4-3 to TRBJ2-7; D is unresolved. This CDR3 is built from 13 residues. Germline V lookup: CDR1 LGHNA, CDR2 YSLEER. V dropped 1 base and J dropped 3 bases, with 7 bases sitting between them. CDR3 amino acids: CASSQVADYEQYF. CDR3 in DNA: TGCGCCAGCAGCCAAGTGGCTGACTACGAGCAGTACTTC.

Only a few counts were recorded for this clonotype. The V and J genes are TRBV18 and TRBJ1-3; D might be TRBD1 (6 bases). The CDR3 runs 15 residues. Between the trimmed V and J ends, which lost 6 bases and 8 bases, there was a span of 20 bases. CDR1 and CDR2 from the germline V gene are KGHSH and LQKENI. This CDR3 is CASSTQGLLGDTIYF. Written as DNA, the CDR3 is TGTGCCAGCTCTACACAGGGCCTGCTGGGTGACACCATATATTTT.

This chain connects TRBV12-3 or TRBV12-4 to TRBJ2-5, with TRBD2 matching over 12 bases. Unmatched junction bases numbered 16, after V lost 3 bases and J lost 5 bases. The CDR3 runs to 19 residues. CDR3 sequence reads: CASSFSRFASGGADETQYF. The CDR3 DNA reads TGTGCCAGCAGTTTCTCGAGGTTCGCTAGCGGGGGGGCCGATGAGACCCAGTACTTC.

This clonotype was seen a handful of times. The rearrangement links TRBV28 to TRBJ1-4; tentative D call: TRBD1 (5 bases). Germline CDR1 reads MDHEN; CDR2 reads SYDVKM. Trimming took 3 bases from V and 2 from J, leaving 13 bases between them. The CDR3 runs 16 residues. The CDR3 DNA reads TGTGCCAGCAGTTTCCCAGGGAGGTCGACTAATGAAAAACTGTTTTTT. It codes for CASSFPGRSTNEKLFF.

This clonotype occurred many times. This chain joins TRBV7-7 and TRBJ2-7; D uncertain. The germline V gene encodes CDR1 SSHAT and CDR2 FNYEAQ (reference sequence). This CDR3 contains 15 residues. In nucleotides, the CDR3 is TGTGCTAGCAGCTTAGCAGGCCTCCCCTACTACGAGCAGTACGTC. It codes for CASSLAGLPYYEQYV.

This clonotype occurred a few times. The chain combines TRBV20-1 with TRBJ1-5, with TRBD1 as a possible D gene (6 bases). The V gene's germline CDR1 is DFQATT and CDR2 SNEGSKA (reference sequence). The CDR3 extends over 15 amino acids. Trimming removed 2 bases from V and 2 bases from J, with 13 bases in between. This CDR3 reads CSARFGGSGNQPQHF. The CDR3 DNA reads TGCAGTGCTAGATTTGGGGGCTCTGGCAATCAGCCCCAGCATTTT.

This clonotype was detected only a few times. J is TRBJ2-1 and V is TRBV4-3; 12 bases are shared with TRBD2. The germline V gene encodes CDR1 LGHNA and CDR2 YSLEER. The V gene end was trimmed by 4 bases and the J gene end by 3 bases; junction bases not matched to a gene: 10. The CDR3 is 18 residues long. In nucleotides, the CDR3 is TGCGCCAGCAGCCGTAAGCTAGCGGGGGGGCCTGTCTACAATGAGCAGTTCTTC. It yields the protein CASSRKLAGGPVYNEQFF.

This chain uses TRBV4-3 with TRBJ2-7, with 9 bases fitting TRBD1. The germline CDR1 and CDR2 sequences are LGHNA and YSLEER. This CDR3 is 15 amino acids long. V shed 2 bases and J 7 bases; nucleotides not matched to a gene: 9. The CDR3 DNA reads TGCGCCAGCAGCCAAACAGGGGGCCGAGTGGTAGAGCAGTACTTC. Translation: CASSQTGGRVVEQYF.

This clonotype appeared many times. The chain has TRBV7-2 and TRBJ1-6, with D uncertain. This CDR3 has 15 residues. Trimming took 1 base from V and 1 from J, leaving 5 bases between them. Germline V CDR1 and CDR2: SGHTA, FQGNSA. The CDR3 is CASSLGWSYNSPLHF. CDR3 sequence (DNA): TGTGCCAGCAGCTTAGGATGGTCCTATAATTCACCCCTCCACTTT. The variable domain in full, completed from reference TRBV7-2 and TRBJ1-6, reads GAGVSQSPSNKVTEKGKDVELRCDPISGHTALYWYRQSLGQGLEFLIYFQGNSAPDKSGLPSDRFSAERTGGSVSTLTIQRTQQEDSAVYLCASSLGWSYNSPLHFGNGTRLTVT.

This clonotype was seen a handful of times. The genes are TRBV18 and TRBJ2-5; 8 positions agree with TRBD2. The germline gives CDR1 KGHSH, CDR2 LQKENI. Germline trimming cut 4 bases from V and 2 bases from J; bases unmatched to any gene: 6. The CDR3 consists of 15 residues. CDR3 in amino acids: CASSRSRGEQETQYF. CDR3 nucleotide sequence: TGTGCCAGCTCACGGTCGCGGGGGGAGCAAGAGACCCAGTACTTC. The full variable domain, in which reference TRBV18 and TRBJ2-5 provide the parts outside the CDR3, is NAGVMQNPRHLVRRRGQEARLRCSPMKGHSHVYWYRQLPEEGLKFMVYLQKENIIDESGMPKERFSAEFPKEGPSILRIQQVVRGDSAAYFCASSRSRGEQETQYFGPGTRLLVL.

This CDR3 is CASERTKADTQYF. CDR3 nucleotides: TGTGCCAGCGAAAGGACAAAAGCGGATACGCAGTATTTT. The rearrangement uses TRBV6-1 and TRBJ2-3; possibly TRBD1 for D (5 bases). The CDR3 is made up of 13 amino acids. Germline-derived CDR1 and CDR2 are MNHNS and SASEGT. The V gene lost 8 bases and the J gene lost 6 bases, with 15 bases spanning the gap.

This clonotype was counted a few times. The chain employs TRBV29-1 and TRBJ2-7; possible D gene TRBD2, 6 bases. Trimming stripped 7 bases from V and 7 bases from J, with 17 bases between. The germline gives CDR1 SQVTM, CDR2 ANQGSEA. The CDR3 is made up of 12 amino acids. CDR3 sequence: CSASVVVGEQYF. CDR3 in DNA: TGCAGCGCTAGCGTGGTGGTTGGGGAGCAGTACTTC.

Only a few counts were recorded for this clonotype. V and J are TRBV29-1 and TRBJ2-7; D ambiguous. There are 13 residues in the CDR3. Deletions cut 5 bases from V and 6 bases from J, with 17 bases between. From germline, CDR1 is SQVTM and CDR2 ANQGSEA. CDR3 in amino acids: CSVFRRPAGEQYF. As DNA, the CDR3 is TGCAGCGTTTTCCGTCGGCCGGCTGGCGAGCAGTACTTC.

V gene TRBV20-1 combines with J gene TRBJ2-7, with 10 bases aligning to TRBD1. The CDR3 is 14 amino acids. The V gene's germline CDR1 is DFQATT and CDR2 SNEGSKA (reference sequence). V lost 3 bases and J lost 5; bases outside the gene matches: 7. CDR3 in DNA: TGCAGTGCTAGTCGGCGACAGGGGGCTGACGAGCAGTACGTC. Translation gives CSASRRQGADEQYV.

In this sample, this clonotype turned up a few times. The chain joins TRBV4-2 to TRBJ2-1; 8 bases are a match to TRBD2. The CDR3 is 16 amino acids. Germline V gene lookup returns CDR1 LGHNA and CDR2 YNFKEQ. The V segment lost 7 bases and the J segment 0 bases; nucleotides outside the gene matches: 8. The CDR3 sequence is CASTRSGGNSYNEQFF. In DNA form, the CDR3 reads TGTGCCAGCACCAGGAGCGGGGGAAACTCCTACAATGAGCAGTTCTTC.

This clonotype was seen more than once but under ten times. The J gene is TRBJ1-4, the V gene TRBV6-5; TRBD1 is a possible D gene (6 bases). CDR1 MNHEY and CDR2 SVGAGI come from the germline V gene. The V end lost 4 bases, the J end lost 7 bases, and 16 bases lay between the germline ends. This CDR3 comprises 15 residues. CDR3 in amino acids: CASSFTGSTGEKLFF. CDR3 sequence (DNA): TGTGCCAGCAGTTTCACAGGGAGTACGGGTGAAAAACTGTTTTTT.

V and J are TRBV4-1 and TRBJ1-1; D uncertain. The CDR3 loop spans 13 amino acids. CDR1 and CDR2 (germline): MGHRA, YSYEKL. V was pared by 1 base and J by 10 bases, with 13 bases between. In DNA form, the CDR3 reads TGCGCCAGCAGCCAAGTCGCAGAAAAGGGAGCTTTCTTT. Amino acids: CASSQVAEKGAFF.

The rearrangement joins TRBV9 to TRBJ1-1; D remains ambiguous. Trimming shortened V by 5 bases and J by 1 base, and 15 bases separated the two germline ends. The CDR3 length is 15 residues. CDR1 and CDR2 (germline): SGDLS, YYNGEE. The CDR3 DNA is TGTGCCAGCAGTGAGGCAGCTACCTGGAACACTGAAGCTTTCTTT. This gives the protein CASSEAATWNTEAFF.

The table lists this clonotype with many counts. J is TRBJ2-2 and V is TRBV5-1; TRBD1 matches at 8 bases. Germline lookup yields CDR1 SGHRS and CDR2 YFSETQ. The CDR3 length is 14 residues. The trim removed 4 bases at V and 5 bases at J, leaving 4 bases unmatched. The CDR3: CASSAGGLTGELFF. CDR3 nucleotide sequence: TGCGCCAGCAGCGCAGGGGGCTTAACCGGGGAGCTGTTTTTT.

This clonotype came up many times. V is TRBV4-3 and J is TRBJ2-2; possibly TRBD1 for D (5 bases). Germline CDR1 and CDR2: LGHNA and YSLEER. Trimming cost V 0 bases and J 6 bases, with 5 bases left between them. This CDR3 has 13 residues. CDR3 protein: CASSQEQAGELFF. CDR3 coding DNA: TGCGCCAGCAGCCAAGAACAGGCCGGGGAGCTGTTTTTT.

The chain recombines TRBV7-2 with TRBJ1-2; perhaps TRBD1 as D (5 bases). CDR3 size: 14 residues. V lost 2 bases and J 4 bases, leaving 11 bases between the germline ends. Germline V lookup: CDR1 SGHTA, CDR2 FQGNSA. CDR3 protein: CASSLTQGGYGYTF. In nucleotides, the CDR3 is TGTGCCAGCAGCTTAACGCAGGGCGGCTATGGCTACACCTTC.

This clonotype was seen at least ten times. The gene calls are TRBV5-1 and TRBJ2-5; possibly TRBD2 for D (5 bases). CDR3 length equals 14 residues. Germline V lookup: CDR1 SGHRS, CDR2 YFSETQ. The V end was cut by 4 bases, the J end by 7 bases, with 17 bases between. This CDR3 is CASSRLRGGGTQYF. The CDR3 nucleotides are TGCGCCAGCAGCCGGCTACGGGGTGGAGGGACCCAGTACTTC. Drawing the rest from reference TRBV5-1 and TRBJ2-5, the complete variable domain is KAGVTQTPRYLIKTRGQQVTLSCSPISGHRSVSWYQQTPGQGLQFLFEYFSETQRNKGNFPGRFSGRQFSNSRSEMNVSTLELGDSALYLCASSRLRGGGTQYFGPGTRLLVL.